One and the same sample provided the 11 T cell receptor beta chains below, sequenced in a study of T cell changes during pregnancy in multiple sclerosis (dated by TCRdb to between 2018 and 2020). Libraries were built with the immunoSEQ multiplex PCR assay. TCRdb took over this immuneACCESS table, retaining in-frame rearrangements with V and J assigned. Such tables are incomplete; in checked studies, under half of the missing clones stem from an unresolved V gene, and the remainder is unexplained. This sample lists about 75,000 clones; roughly 94% were detected once. The top ten constitute roughly 0.14% of the sample. The input for sequencing was CD4+ T cells from peripheral blood mononuclear cells, taken after pregnancy. The receptors were sampled from a female donor with multiple sclerosis, enrolled in a pregnancy study.

The chain recombines TRBV21-1 with TRBJ2-3; the D call TRBD1 from the table was never checked on the DNA. TRBV21-1 constitutes a pseudogene. This CDR3 has 17 amino acids. The CDR3 sequence is CASSPLPDRGFTDTQYF. In DNA, the CDR3 is TGTGCCAGCAGCCCCCTCCCTGACAGGGGATTCACAGATACGCAGTATTTT.

The rearrangement joins TRBV19 to TRBJ2-2; 11 nucleotides line up with TRBD2. Germline V gives CDR1 LNHDA, CDR2 SQIVND (reference sequence). The junction had 9 bases not matched to a gene; V was cut back by 5 bases and J by 1 base. The length of the CDR3 is 18 residues. Here the CDR3 reads CASSLYGTSGLNTGELFF. DNA for the CDR3: TGTGCCAGTAGTCTCTACGGGACTAGCGGCCTGAACACCGGGGAGCTGTTTTTT. Full variable domain (remainder filled in from reference TRBV19 and TRBJ2-2): DGGITQSPKYLFRKEGQNVTLSCEQNLNHDAMYWYRQDPGQGLRLIYYSQIVNDFQKGDIAEGYSVSREKKESFPLTVTSAQKNPTAFYLCASSLYGTSGLNTGELFFGEGSRLTVL.

CDR3 loop: CASSQGLADNEQFF. In DNA, the CDR3 is TGTGCCAGCAGCCAAGGACTAGCGGACAATGAGCAGTTCTTC. The chain recombines TRBV2 with TRBJ2-1, with 10 bases lining up with TRBD2. Germline CDR1 reads SNHLY; CDR2 reads FYNNEI. The junction had 4 bases not matched to a gene; V was cut back by 6 bases and J by 5 bases. The CDR3 has 14 residues.

V is TRBV6-1 and J is TRBJ2-5; D unresolved. The V gene lost 4 bases and the J gene lost 4 bases, with 10 bases spanning the gap. Looked up from germline, CDR1 is MNHNS and CDR2 is SASEGT. The CDR3 runs to 13 residues. CDR3 sequence (DNA): TGTGCCAGCAGTGCGAAGAGGCGAGAGACCCAGTACTTC. It translates to CASSAKRRETQYF.

V is TRBV7-2 and J is TRBJ2-1; 7 bases align to TRBD2. The CDR3 is 13 amino acids. Germline CDR1 and CDR2: SGHTA and FQGNSA. V lost 2 bases and J lost 10; bases outside the gene matches: 5. This CDR3 reads CASSLPPLAEQFF. DNA for the CDR3: TGTGCCAGCAGCTTACCCCCACTAGCGGAGCAGTTCTTC.

CDR3 sequence: CASSQVVSGRAKDDEQYF. CDR3 coding DNA: TGTGCCAGCAGCCAAGTTGTTAGCGGGAGGGCAAAGGACGACGAGCAGTACTTC. The chain couples TRBV14 to TRBJ2-7; 11 nucleotides align to TRBD2. With V trimmed by 1 base and J by 5 bases, 13 bases remained unmatched. Germline CDR1 reads SGHDN; CDR2 reads FVKESK. CDR3 length equals 18 residues.

J is TRBJ2-7 and V is TRBV19; TRBD1 aligns across 7 bases. The CDR3 is made up of 15 amino acids. J gave up 3 bases and V 5 bases, and 10 bases lay outside the gene matches. Per the germline V gene, CDR1 is LNHDA and CDR2 is SQIVND (reference sequence). CDR3 DNA: TGTGCCAGTAGTGCCACAGGGGCGTACGTCTACGAGCAGTACTTC. Translating gives CASSATGAYVYEQYF.

The V call is TRBV28, the J call TRBJ1-5; 7 bases are a match to TRBD1. The CDR3 has 15 amino acids. Per germline, CDR1 MDHEN and CDR2 SYDVKM. V was pared by 5 bases and J by 6 bases, with 10 bases of the junction left unmatched. CDR3 DNA: TGTGCCAGCAGTCAGGGGGAGCGCGCTGTTCAGCCCCAGCATTTT. Encoded protein: CASSQGERAVQPQHF.

This chain joins TRBV6-5 and TRBJ2-7; the match to TRBD2 covers 13 bases. The CDR3 length is 15 residues. Germline CDR1 reads MNHEY; CDR2 reads SVGAGI. The ends lost 5 bases at V and 4 bases at J; junction bases unmatched: 5. CDR3 sequence reads: CASSPLLAGGYEQYF. CDR3 in DNA: TGTGCCAGCAGTCCCCTACTAGCGGGAGGGTACGAGCAGTACTTC.

The chain links TRBV19 to TRBJ1-5; TRBD1 matches at 9 bases. The CDR3 runs to 16 residues. After removal of 0 bases from V and 5 bases from J, the junction contained 5 bases not matched to a gene. Germline-derived CDR1 and CDR2 are LNHDA and SQIVND (reference sequence). The CDR3 DNA reads as TGTGCCAGTAGTATAGACGGGACAGGGACCCATCAGCCCCAGCATTTT. Translation gives CASSIDGTGTHQPQHF.

The J gene is TRBJ2-2, the V gene TRBV4-2; 10 bases align to TRBD1. CDR1 and CDR2 (germline): LGHNA, YNFKEQ. The CDR3 is 18 amino acids. Trimming removed 0 bases from V and 5 bases from J; junction bases left unmatched: 9. CDR3 sequence: CASSQERQGAFSTGELFF. The CDR3 nucleotides are TGTGCCAGCAGCCAAGAACGACAGGGGGCCTTTTCTACCGGGGAGCTGTTTTTT.